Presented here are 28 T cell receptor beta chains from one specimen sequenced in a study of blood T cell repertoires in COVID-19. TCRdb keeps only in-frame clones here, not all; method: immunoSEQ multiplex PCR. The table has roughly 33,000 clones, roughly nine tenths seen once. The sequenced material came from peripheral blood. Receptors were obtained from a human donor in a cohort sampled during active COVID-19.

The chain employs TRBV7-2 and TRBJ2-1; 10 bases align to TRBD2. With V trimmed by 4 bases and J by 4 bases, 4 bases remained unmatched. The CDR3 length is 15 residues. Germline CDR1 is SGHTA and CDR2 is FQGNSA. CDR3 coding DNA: TGTGCCAGCAGCTCCCGGACTAGCGGTTACAATGAGCAGTTCTTC. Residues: CASSSRTSGYNEQFF.

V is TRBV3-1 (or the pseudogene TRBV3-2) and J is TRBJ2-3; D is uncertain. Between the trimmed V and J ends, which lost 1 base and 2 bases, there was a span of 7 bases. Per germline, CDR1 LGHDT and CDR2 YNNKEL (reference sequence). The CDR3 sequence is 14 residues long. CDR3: CASSQGLVTDTQYF. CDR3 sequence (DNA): TGTGCCAGCAGCCAAGGACTTGTCACAGATACGCAGTATTTT.

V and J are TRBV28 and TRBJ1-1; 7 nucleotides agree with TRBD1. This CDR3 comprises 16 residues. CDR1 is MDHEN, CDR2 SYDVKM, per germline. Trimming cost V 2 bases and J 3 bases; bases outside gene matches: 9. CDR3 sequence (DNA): TGTGCCAGCAGTTTACCCCGACAGGGAACGGACACTGAAGCTTTCTTT. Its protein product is CASSLPRQGTDTEAFF. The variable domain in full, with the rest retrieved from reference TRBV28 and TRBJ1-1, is DVKVTQSSRYLVKRTGEKVFLECVQDMDHENMFWYRQDPGLGLRLIYFSYDVKMKEKGDIPEGYSVSREKKERFSLILESASTNQTSMYLCASSLPRQGTDTEAFFGQGTRLTVV.

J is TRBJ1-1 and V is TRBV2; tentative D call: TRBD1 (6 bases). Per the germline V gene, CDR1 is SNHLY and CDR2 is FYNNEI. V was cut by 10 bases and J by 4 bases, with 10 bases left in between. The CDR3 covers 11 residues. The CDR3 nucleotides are TGTGCCACCAGGGGACTCACTGAAGCTTTCTTT. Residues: CATRGLTEAFF.

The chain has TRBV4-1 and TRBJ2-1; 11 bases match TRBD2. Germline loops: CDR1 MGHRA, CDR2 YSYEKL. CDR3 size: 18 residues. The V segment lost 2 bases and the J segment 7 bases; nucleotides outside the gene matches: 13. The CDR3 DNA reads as TGCGCCAGCAGCCAATTCTCCACTAGCGGGAGTTTAGGGAATGAGCAGTTCTTC. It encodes CASSQFSTSGSLGNEQFF.

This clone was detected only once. The CDR3: CAWRGGRINYGYTF. CDR3 sequence (DNA): TGTGCCTGGAGGGGAGGCAGGATTAACTATGGCTACACCTTC. The genes are TRBV30 and TRBJ1-2; D is uncertain. The CDR3 is 14 residues long. CDR1 and CDR2 from the germline V gene are GTSNPN and SVGIG (reference sequence). Trimming shortened V by 3 bases and J by 1 base, and 12 bases separated the two germline ends.

The CDR3 protein is CASAPQGHNTEAFF. The CDR3 bases are TGTGCCAGTGCTCCACAGGGGCATAACACTGAAGCTTTCTTT. The J gene is TRBJ1-1, the V gene TRBV19, with 7 bases aligning to TRBD1. The CDR3 has 14 residues. Germline V CDR1 and CDR2: LNHDA, SQIVND (reference sequence). The trim removed 8 bases at V and 2 bases at J, leaving 8 bases unmatched.

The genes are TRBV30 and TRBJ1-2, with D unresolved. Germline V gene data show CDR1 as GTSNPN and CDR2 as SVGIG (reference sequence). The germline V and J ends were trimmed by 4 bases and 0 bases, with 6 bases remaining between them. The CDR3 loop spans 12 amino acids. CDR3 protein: CAWMQTNYGYTF. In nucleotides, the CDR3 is TGTGCCTGGATGCAGACTAACTATGGCTACACCTTC.

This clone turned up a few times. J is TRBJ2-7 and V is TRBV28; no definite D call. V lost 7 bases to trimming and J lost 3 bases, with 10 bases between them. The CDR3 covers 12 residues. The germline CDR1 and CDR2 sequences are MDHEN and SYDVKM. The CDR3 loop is CASKKNIYEQYF. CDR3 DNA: TGTGCCAGCAAAAAGAACATCTACGAGCAGTACTTC.

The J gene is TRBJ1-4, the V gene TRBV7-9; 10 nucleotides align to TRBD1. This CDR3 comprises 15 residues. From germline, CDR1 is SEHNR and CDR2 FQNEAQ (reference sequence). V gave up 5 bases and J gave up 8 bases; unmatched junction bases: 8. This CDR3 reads CASSPVGDRGEKLFF. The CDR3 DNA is TGTGCCAGCAGCCCGGTAGGGGACAGGGGCGAAAAACTGTTTTTT.

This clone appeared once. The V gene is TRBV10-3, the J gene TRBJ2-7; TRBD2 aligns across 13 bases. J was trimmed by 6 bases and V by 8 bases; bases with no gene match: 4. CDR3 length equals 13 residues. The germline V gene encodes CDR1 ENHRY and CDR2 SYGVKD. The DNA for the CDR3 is TGTGCCATCGGACTAGCGGGAGCGCGCGAGCAGTACTTC. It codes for CAIGLAGAREQYF.

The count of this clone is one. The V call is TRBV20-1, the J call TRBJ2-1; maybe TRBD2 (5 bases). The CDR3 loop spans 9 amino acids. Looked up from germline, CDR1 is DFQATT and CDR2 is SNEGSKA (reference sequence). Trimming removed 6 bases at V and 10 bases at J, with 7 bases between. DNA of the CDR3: TGCAGTGCCGGAGGCGAGCAGTTCTTC. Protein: CSAGGEQFF.

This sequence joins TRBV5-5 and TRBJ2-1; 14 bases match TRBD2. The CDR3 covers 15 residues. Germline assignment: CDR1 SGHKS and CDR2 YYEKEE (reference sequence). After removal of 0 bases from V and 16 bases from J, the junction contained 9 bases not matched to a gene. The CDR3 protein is CASSLVPGTSGRAFF. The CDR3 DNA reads TGTGCCAGCAGCTTGGTTCCCGGGACTAGCGGGAGAGCCTTCTTC.

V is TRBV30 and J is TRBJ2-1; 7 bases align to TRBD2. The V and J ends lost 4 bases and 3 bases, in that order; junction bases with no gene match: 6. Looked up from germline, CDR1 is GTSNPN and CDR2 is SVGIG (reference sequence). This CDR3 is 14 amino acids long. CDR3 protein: CAWTFSGFYNEQFF. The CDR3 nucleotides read TGTGCCTGGACCTTTAGCGGGTTCTACAATGAGCAGTTCTTC.

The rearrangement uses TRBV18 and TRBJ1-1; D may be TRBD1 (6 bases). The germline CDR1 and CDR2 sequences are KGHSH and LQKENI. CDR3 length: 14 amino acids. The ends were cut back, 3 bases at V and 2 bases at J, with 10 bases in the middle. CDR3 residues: CASSPQGHNTEAFF. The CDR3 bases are TGTGCCAGCTCACCGCAGGGGCACAACACTGAAGCTTTCTTT.

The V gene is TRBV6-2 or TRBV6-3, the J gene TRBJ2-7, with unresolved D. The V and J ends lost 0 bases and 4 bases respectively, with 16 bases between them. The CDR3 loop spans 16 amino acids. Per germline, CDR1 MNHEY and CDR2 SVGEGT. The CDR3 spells CASSYSRRQDRYEQYF. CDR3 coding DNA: TGTGCCAGCAGTTACTCGAGAAGGCAGGATAGATACGAGCAGTACTTC.

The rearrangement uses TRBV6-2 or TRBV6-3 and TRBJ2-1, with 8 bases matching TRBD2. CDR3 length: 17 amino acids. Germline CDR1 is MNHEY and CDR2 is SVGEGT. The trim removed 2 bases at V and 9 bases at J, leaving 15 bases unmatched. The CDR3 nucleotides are TGTGCCAGCAGTTACGCGCCGGGGACTAGGGGTCGTAGTGAGCAGTTCTTC. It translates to CASSYAPGTRGRSEQFF.

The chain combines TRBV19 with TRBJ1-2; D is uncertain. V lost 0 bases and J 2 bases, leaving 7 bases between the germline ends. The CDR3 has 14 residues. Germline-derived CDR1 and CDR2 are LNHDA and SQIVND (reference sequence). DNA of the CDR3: TGTGCCAGTAGTATAGATCAGTCCAACTATGGCTACACCTTC. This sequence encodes CASSIDQSNYGYTF.

The chain's CDR3 is CASSRTDRVNTIYF. CDR3 nucleotides: TGTGCCAGCAGCCGGACCGACAGGGTCAACACCATATATTTT. This chain joins TRBV9 and TRBJ1-3, with TRBD1 matching 7 bases. The CDR3 runs 14 residues. V dropped 4 bases and J dropped 7; count of bases not matched to a gene: 8. The germline CDR1 and CDR2 sequences are SGDLS and YYNGEE.

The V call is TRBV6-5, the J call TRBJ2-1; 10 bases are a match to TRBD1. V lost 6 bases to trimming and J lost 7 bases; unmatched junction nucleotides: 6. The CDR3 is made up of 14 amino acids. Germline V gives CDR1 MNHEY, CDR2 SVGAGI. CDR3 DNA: TGTGCCAGCAGGGAGGACAGGGGGAAAAATGAGCAGTTCTTC. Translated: CASREDRGKNEQFF.

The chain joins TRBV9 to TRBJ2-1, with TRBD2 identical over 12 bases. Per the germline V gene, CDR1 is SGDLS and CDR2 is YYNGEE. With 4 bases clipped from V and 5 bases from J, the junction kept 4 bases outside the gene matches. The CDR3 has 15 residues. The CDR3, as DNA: TGTGCCAGCAGCCCCTGGACTAGCGGGGACAATGAGCAGTTCTTC. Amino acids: CASSPWTSGDNEQFF.

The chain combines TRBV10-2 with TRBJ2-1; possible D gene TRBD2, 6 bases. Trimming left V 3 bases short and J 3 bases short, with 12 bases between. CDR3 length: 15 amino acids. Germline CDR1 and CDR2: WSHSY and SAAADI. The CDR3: CASSDWGEDYNEQFF. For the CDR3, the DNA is TGCGCCAGCAGTGATTGGGGGGAGGACTACAATGAGCAGTTCTTC.

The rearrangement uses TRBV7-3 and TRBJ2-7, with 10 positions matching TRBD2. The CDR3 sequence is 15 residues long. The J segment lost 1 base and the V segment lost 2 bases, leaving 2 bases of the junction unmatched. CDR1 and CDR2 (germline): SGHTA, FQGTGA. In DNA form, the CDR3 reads TGTGCCAGCAGCTTACTAGCGGGAGAGTCCTACGAGCAGTACTTC. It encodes CASSLLAGESYEQYF.

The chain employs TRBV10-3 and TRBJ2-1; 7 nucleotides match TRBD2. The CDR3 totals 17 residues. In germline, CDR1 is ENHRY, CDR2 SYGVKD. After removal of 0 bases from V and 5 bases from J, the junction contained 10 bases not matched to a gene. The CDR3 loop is CAISESRASGDDNEQFF. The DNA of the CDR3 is TGTGCCATCAGTGAGTCCCGCGCTAGCGGAGATGACAATGAGCAGTTCTTC.

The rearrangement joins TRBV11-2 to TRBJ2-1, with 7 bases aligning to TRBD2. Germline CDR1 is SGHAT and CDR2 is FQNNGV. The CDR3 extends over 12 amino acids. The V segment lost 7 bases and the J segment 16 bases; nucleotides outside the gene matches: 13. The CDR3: CASTPTGTTTFF. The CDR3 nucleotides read TGTGCCAGCACCCCCACCGGGACTACGACCTTCTTC.

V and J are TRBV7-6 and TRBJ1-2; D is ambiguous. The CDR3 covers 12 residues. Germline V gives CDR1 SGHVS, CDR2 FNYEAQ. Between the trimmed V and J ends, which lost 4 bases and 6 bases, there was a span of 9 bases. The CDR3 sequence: CASSSEAHGYTF. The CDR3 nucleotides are TGTGCCAGCAGCTCAGAGGCGCATGGCTACACCTTC.

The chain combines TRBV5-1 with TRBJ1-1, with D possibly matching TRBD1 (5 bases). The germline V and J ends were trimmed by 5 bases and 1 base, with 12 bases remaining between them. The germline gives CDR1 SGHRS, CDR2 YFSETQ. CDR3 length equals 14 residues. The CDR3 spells CASRGGTGNTEAFF. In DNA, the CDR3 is TGCGCCAGCAGAGGCGGGACGGGGAACACTGAAGCTTTCTTT.

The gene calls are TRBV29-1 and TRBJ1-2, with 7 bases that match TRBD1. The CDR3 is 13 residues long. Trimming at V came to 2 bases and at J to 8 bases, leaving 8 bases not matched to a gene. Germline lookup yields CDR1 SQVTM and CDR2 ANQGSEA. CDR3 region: CSVENWQGEGYTF. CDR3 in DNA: TGCAGCGTTGAAAATTGGCAGGGGGAAGGCTACACCTTC.